These T cell receptor beta chains were read from a single sample in a study of synovial regulatory T cells in juvenile arthritis. Data came from immunoSEQ multiplex PCR; TCRdb stores just in-frame clones and leaves some out. The sample totals 1,500 to 2,000 clones. The sequenced sample consisted of Treg cells from the synovium. These receptors were obtained from a donor younger than 30 with juvenile idiopathic arthritis. CDR3s include the opening cysteine and the closing phenylalanine or tryptophan. Expanded clones get a size class; other rows say once, few or many, or leave the size out.

CDR3aa: CASSPNTNQPQHF
abundance: medium-sized
v_gene: TRBV18
j_gene: TRBJ1-5

CDR3aa: CASTKDRAYSPLHF
abundance: .
v_gene: TRBV27
j_gene: TRBJ1-6

CDR3aa: CASSTPGLAGGLDRFGEQFF
abundance: medium-sized
v_gene: TRBV19
j_gene: TRBJ2-1

CDR3aa: CASSGGPRIDYGYTF
abundance: .
v_gene: TRBV9
j_gene: TRBJ1-2

CDR3aa: CASSKTNYGYTF
abundance: medium-sized
v_gene: TRBV19
j_gene: TRBJ1-2

CDR3aa: CASRPPPRARVTNTGELFF
abundance: medium-sized
v_gene: TRBV2
j_gene: TRBJ2-2

CDR3aa: CASSLDPYEQYF
abundance: large
v_gene: TRBV11-2
j_gene: TRBJ2-7

CDR3aa: CASSIMDSNQPQHF
abundance: medium-sized
v_gene: TRBV19
j_gene: TRBJ1-5

CDR3aa: CASSTSGRGADTQYF
abundance: .
v_gene: TRBV7-3
j_gene: TRBJ2-3

CDR3aa: CASRTGGRLTHEQYF
abundance: medium-sized
v_gene: TRBV2
j_gene: TRBJ2-7

CDR3aa: CASSFQKSRGSRYEQYF
abundance: .
v_gene: TRBV7-3
j_gene: TRBJ2-7

CDR3aa: CASSLGPRYEQFF
abundance: medium-sized
v_gene: TRBV5-1
j_gene: TRBJ2-1

CDR3aa: CASSLEPGAYNEQFF
abundance: large
v_gene: TRBV5-6
j_gene: TRBJ2-1